This T cell receptor beta chain was profiled in a study of cytomegalovirus exposure and HLA in healthy donors. The CDR3 is made up of 16 amino acids. Germline V lookup: CDR1 PRHDT, CDR2 FYEKMQ (reference sequence). V dropped 5 bases and J dropped 0 bases, with 16 bases sitting between them. PCR used 60 Vbeta primers and 13 Jbeta primers. Produced via immunoSEQ multiplex PCR; TCRdb's table is partial and in-frame only. The sample has some 150,000 clones, roughly 79% seen once. What was sequenced was PBMCs. The TCR was taken from a woman aged 40 to 49 in good health and CMV-seropositive. The J gene is TRBJ1-1, the V gene TRBV13; no clear D gene. This CDR3 is CASSPAGRLMNTEAFF. DNA of the CDR3: TGTGCCAGCAGCCCCGCCGGAAGACTGATGAACACTGAAGCTTTCTTT.